The source of this TCR beta chain is a study of response to subunit inactivated influenza vaccine. TCRdb recomputed calls from the RT-PCR reads with MiXCR, one row per CDR3 protein. This table holds 710,000 or so distinct CDR3 sequences, less than 20% found once. In the case of this clonotype: The antigen remains undetermined.

Study results and caveats: Authors suggested that a seasonal influenza vaccination recruits few new T cells each time.

The sample consisted of PBMCs from blood, taken roughly 12 days after vaccination. The receptor was derived from a man aged 50 to 60 who received an inactivated influenza vaccine.

This CDR3 reads CATSREQGVGTQYF. The CDR3 nucleotides are TGTGCCACCAGCAGAGAACAGGGAGTTGGGACCCAGTACTTC. The chain combines TRBV15 with TRBJ2-5; the D gene is possibly TRBD1 (6 bases). CDR1 is LNHNV and CDR2 is YYDKDF in the germline V gene (reference sequence). V was cut by 0 bases and J by 7 bases, with 12 bases left in between. The CDR3 extends over 14 amino acids. Supplemented by reference TRBV15 and TRBJ2-5, the full variable domain reads DAMVIQNPRYQVTQFGKPVTLSCSQTLNHNVMYWYQQKSSQAPKLLFHYYDKDFNNEADTPDNFQSRRPNTSFCFLDIRSPGLGDTAMYLCATSREQGVGTQYFGPGTRLLVL.